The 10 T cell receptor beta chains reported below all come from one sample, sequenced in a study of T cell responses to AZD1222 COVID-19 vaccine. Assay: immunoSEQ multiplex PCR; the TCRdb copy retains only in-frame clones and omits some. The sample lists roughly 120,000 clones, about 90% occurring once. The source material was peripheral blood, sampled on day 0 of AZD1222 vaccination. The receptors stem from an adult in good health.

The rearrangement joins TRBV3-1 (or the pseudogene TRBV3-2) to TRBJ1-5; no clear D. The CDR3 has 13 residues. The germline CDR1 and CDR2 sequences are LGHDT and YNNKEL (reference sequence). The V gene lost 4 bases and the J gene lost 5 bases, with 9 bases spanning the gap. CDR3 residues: CASSLGVDQPQHF. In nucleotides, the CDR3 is TGTGCCAGCAGCCTAGGAGTTGATCAGCCCCAGCATTTT.

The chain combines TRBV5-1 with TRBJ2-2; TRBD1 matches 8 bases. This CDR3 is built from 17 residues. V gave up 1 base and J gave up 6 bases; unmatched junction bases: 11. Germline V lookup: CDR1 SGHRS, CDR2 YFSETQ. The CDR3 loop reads CASSLTTGGLTSGELFF. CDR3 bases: TGCGCCAGCAGCTTGACCACAGGGGGTCTGACATCCGGGGAGCTGTTTTTT.

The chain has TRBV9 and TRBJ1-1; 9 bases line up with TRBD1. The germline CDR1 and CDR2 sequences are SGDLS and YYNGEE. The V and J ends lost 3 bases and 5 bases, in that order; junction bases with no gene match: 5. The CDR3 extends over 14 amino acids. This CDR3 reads CASSEQGAWTEAFF. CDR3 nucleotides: TGTGCCAGCAGCGAACAGGGGGCTTGGACTGAAGCTTTCTTT.

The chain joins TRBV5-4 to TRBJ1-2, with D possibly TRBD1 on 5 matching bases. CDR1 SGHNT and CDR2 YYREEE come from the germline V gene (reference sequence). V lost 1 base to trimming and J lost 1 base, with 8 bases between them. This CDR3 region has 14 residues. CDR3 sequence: CASSLWGVNYGYTF. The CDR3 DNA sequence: TGTGCCAGCAGCTTGTGGGGGGTTAACTATGGCTACACCTTC.

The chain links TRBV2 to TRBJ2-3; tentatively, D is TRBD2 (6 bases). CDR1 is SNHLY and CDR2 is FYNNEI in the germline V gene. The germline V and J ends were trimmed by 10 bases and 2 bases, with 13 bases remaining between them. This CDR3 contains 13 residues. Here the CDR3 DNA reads TGTGCCACCCGGGCGGGGTACACAGATACGCAGTATTTT. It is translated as CATRAGYTDTQYF.

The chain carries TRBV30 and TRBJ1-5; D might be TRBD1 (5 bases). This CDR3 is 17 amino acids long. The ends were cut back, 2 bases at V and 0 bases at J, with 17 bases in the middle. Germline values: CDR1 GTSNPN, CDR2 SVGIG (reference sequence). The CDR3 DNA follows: TGTGCCTGGAGTTCTTCGAGGGGTCCGGGTAGCAATCAGCCCCAGCATTTT. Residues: CAWSSSRGPGSNQPQHF.

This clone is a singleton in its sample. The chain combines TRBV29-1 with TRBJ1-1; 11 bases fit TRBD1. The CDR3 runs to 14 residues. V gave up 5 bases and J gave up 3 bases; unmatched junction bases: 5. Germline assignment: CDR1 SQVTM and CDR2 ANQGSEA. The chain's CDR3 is CSVRTGGAYTEAFF. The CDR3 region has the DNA TGCAGCGTTAGGACAGGGGGCGCCTACACTGAAGCTTTCTTT.

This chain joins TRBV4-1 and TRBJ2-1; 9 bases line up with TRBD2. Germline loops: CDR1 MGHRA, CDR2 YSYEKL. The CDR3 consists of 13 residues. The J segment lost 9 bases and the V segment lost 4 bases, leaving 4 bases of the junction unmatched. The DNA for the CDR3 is TGCGCCAGCAGCCCCCTGACTAGCGGTGAGCAGTTCTTC. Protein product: CASSPLTSGEQFF.

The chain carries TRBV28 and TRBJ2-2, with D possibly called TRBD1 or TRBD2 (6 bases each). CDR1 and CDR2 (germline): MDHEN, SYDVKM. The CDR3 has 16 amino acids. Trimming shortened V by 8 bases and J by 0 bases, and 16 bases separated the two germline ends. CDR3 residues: CASSNGGNSNTGELFF. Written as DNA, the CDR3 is TGTGCCAGCTCCAACGGGGGCAACTCGAACACCGGGGAGCTGTTTTTT. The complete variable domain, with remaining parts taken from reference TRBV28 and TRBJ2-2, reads DVKVTQSSRYLVKRTGEKVFLECVQDMDHENMFWYRQDPGLGLRLIYFSYDVKMKEKGDIPEGYSVSREKKERFSLILESASTNQTSMYLCASSNGGNSNTGELFFGEGSRLTVL.

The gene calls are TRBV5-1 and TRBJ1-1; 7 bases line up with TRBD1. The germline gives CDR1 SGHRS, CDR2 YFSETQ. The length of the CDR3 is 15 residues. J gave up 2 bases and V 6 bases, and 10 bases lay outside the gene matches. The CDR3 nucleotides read TGCGCCAGCACCCCCCCGGACAGGTCCAACACTGAAGCTTTCTTT. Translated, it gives CASTPPDRSNTEAFF.